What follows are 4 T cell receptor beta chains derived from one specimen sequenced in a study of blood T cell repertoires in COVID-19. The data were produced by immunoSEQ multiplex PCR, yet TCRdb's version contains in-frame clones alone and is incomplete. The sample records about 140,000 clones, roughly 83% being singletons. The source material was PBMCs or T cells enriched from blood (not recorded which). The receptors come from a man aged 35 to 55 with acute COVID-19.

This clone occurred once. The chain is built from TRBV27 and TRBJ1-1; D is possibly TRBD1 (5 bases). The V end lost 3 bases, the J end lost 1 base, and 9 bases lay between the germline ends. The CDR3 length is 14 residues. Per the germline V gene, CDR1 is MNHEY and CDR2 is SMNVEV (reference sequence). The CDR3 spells CASSLGLGNTEAFF. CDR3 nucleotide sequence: TGTGCCAGCAGTTTGGGGCTAGGGAACACTGAAGCTTTCTTT.

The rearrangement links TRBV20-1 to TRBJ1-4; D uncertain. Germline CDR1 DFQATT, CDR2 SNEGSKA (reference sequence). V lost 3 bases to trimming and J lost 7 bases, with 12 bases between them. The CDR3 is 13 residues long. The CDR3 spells CSASSGWGEKLFF. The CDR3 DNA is TGCAGTGCTAGTTCGGGGTGGGGTGAAAAACTGTTTTTT.

CDR3 residues: CASSLYPRQGFTYGYTF. The CDR3, as DNA: TGTGCCAGCAGTTTATACCCTCGACAGGGCTTCACCTATGGCTACACCTTC. The chain uses TRBV28 and TRBJ1-2; TRBD1 matches 7 bases. The junction had 12 bases not matched to a gene; V was cut back by 1 base and J by 4 bases. Per the germline V gene, CDR1 is MDHEN and CDR2 is SYDVKM. This CDR3 is 17 amino acids long.

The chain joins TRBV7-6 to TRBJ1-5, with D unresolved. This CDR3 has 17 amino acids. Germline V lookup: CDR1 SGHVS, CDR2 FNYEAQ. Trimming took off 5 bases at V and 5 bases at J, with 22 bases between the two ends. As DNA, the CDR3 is TGTGCCAGCAGCCTGGTGGGAGGACGGGGAGGTTATCAGCCCCAGCATTTT. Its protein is CASSLVGGRGGYQPQHF.